This is a list of T cell receptor beta chains from one sample in a study of T cells after somatic rescue of genetic block. TCRdb's copy holds only in-frame clones and misses some; the assay was immunoSEQ multiplex PCR. The data hold about 67,000 clones, with under 95% observed a single time. Sample: peripheral blood mononuclear cells (PBMCs). The receptors originated from a man between 35 and 55 years old. Each CDR3 is given with its conserved first and last residue. The order of the fields is D gene, J gene, V gene, clone size, CDR3 DNA, CDR3 protein. D genes are given only for firm matches. The size field is filled for only some rows; it gives once, few, many or a size class.

>TRBD2|TRBJ2-5|TRBV7-9|-
TGTGCCAGCAGCGCCCGGGCTCCCGGGGGGGAGACCCAGTACTTC
CASSARAPGGETQYF
>-|TRBJ2-5|TRBV2|once
TGTGCCAGCAGTGTCATAGGGGAGGTGCCAGAGACCCAGTACTTC
CASSVIGEVPETQYF
>-|TRBJ1-1|TRBV27|few
TGTGCCAGCAGTCAGATAGGACTCAATCTGAACACTGAAGCTTTCTTT
CASSQIGLNLNTEAFF
>-|TRBJ2-2|TRBV5-1|-
TGCGCCAGCAGCTTGGCGGGGGCTAACACCGGGGAGCTGTTTTTT
CASSLAGANTGELFF
>-|TRBJ1-2|TRBV2|once
TGTGCCAGCACCACCATGGGTACTAACTATGGCTACACCTTC
CASTTMGTNYGYTF
>-|TRBJ2-1|TRBV15|-
TGTGCCACCAGCAGAGACCCGCCCGCGGCCGCCAGCTCCTACAATGAGCAGTTCTTC
CATSRDPPAAASSYNEQFF
>-|TRBJ2-1|TRBV2|-
TGTGCCAGCACAGTCATCCTGAATGAGCAGTTCTTC
CASTVILNEQFF
>-|TRBJ1-6|TRBV11-2|-
TGTGCCAGCAGTTCGTTTCGGGGGTCACCCCTCCACTTT
CASSSFRGSPLHF
>TRBD1|TRBJ2-1|TRBV27|-
TGTGCCAGCAGTGTGGGGACAGCCTCCTACAATGAGCAGTTCTTC
CASSVGTASYNEQFF
>-|TRBJ1-5|TRBV2|-
TGTGCCAGCAGTGAAGCGAACCCAGCCGGTCGGCCCCAGCATTTT
CASSEANPAGRPQHF
>-|TRBJ2-2|TRBV19|-
TGTGCCAGTAGTATTCTGGGTCTTGGCACCGGGGAGCTGTTTTTT
CASSILGLGTGELFF
>-|TRBJ1-2|TRBV6-5|-
TGTGCCAGCAGCACTCCAGGGGACGGCTACACCTTC
CASSTPGDGYTF
>-|TRBJ2-7|TRBV9|-
TGTGCCAGCAGGGGACCCGGCTCCTACGAGCAGTACTTC
CASRGPGSYEQYF
>-|TRBJ1-5|TRBV2|-
TGTGCCAGCAGTGAAGCGGGGCAGTATAGCAATCAGCCCCAGCATTTT
CASSEAGQYSNQPQHF
>-|TRBJ1-4|TRBV7-9|-
TGTGCCAGCAGCTTAGTCGACGAAAAACTGTTTTTT
CASSLVDEKLFF
>-|TRBJ2-2|TRBV2|-
TGTGCCAGCAGTGGGGGACGGGGGGCGGCCGGGGAGCTGTTTTTT
CASSGGRGAAGELFF
>TRBD2|TRBJ2-5|TRBV9|-
TGTGCCAGCAGCCCCCGACTAGCTCCAGAGACCCAGTACTTC
CASSPRLAPETQYF
>-|TRBJ2-6|TRBV19|once
TGTGCCAGTAGTATAGTGGGGGCCAACGTCCTGACTTTC
CASSIVGANVLTF
>-|TRBJ2-1|TRBV5-4|-
TGTGCCAGCAGCTTGGCCGGGCTCGCGAACAATGAGCAGTTCTTC
CASSLAGLANNEQFF
>-|TRBJ2-5|TRBV19|-
TGTGCCAGTAGTATAGTTGGGGATCCGAAGACCCAGTACTTC
CASSIVGDPKTQYF
>-|TRBJ2-2|TRBV19|-
TGTGCCAGTATCGCTCCCTCGGGCACCGGGGAGCTGTTTTTT
CASIAPSGTGELFF
>TRBD1|TRBJ2-3|TRBV7-9|-
TGTGCCAGCAGCCCGACAGGGATGGACACAGATACGCAGTATTTT
CASSPTGMDTDTQYF
>-|TRBJ1-3|TRBV19|-
TGTGCCAGTATGCCGGGGGCGGCAAACACCATATATTTT
CASMPGAANTIYF
>-|TRBJ2-1|TRBV2|-
TGTGCCAGCAGTCCTTCGGGTGGTTTCTACAATGAGCAGTTCTTC
CASSPSGGFYNEQFF
>-|TRBJ2-4|TRBV14|-
TGTGCCAGCAGCCAAGATACTCGTGGAGCCAAAAACATTCAGTACTTC
CASSQDTRGAKNIQYF
>-|TRBJ2-7|TRBV27|-
TGTGCCAGCGGGATAGTACACGAGCAGTACTTC
CASGIVHEQYF
>-|TRBJ2-7|TRBV6-6|-
TGTGCCAGCAGTGACGGGGACGGCTCCTACGAGCAGTACTTC
CASSDGDGSYEQYF
>-|TRBJ2-7|TRBV6-5|-
TGTGCCACCCGCAGGGGGGTCGGTAACGAGCAGTACTTC
CATRRGVGNEQYF
>-|TRBJ2-7|TRBV30|-
TGTGCCTGGAGCGTTCCGGACAACTCCTACGAGCAGTACTTC
CAWSVPDNSYEQYF
>-|TRBJ2-7|TRBV6-1|-
TGTGCCAGCACCCCCGGGACGTTCTACGAGCAGTACTTC
CASTPGTFYEQYF
>TRBD2|TRBJ2-7|TRBV28|-
TGTGCCAGCAGCACTCCCCCGGGACTAGCGTCCTACGAGCAGTACTTC
CASSTPPGLASYEQYF
>-|TRBJ2-2|TRBV7-2|few
TGTGCCAGCAGCTCCAGGGTTAGCGGGGAGCTGTTTTTT
CASSSRVSGELFF
>TRBD2|TRBJ2-5|TRBV6-1|-
TGTGCCAGCAGTAGGGGACTACACCAAGAGACCCAGTACTTC
CASSRGLHQETQYF
>-|TRBJ2-1|TRBV6-5|-
TGTGCCAGCAGTTACCAAGTCAATGAGCAGTTCTTC
CASSYQVNEQFF
>TRBD1|TRBJ2-7|TRBV5-5|-
TGTGCCAGCAGCCCCGGGACAGGAGATTACGAGCAGTACTTC
CASSPGTGDYEQYF
>-|TRBJ2-1|TRBV9|-
TGTGCCAGCAGCGGGGGTCTCTTCCTGCGGGATAGTGGTGAGCAGTTCTTC
CASSGGLFLRDSGEQFF
>-|TRBJ1-1|TRBV11-1|-
TGTGCCAGCAGCTTTAGGTTTAGAGACACTGAAGCTTTCTTT
CASSFRFRDTEAFF
>TRBD1|TRBJ2-5|TRBV28|-
TGTGCCAGCTCTACCCCGGGACAGGGAACGGAGACCCAGTACTTC
CASSTPGQGTETQYF
>TRBD1|TRBJ2-1|TRBV18|-
TGTGCCAGCTCGACCCGGACAGGGAACAATGAGCAGTTCTTC
CASSTRTGNNEQFF
>TRBD1|TRBJ2-1|TRBV10-1|-
TGCGCCAGCAGTGAGCCCGGGACAGGAAGGTATGAGCAGTTCTTC
CASSEPGTGRYEQFF
>-|TRBJ1-2|TRBV2|-
TGTGCCAGCAGTGACACGTCAGTCAACTATGGCTACACCTTC
CASSDTSVNYGYTF